This T cell receptor (beta chain) is from a study of OX40 agonist ivuxolimab in advanced cancers. Study-wide context: Melanoma, hepatocellular carcinoma, head and neck or renal cell cancer occurred in dose-escalation patients. Among those treated, three patients had partial responses, one with hepatocellular carcinoma and two with cutaneous melanoma.

About this clone: Antigen: not known.

Study-wide results and caveats: Determination of antigen specificity was not performed for the expanded peripheral T cells.

Germline values: CDR1 SGHVS, CDR2 FNYEAQ. V dropped 2 bases and J dropped 0; count of bases not matched to a gene: 4. There are 17 residues in the CDR3. The table came from immunoSEQ multiplex PCR; TCRdb's copy has only in-frame clones and leaves some out. The data show approximately 23,000 clones, 84% seen once. The genes are TRBV7-6 and TRBJ2-2, with 9 nucleotides matching TRBD1. The sequence was collected from an adult with an advanced solid tumor such as melanoma, head and neck, liver or kidney cancer. The source was CD4+ or CD8+ T cells sorted from blood, collected in a trial of the OX40 agonist ivuxolimab. CDR3 loop: CASSLFNRGPNTGELFF. Written as DNA, the CDR3 is TGTGCCAGCAGCTTATTTAACAGGGGGCCGAACACCGGGGAGCTGTTTTTT.